The clone carrying this TCR beta chain was detected ten times or more. The antigen remains unidentified. This sample is part of a study of T cells after yellow fever vaccination. Study as a whole: Preparing low-cell-number fractions relied on SMART-Seq v4 Ultra Low Input. Study-wide points: A large majority of primary-vaccination clones showed up again after the booster (approximately 96% CD4, around 85% CD8). The bulk population could contribute abundant contaminating clonotypes to FACS-sorted repertoires.

The CDR3 length is 15 residues. V was trimmed by 4 bases and J by 2 bases, leaving 12 bases between them. Germline CDR1 reads SGHTA; CDR2 reads FQGNSA. TCRdb re-derived calls from the 5' RACE reads in MiXCR, one entry per CDR3 protein. This table holds around 67,000 distinct CDR3 sequences, roughly 6.9% found once. The sequencing here drew on CD8+ T cells sorted from PBMCs, taken less than 6 days after the first yellow fever vaccination. The sequence was collected from a man aged 18 to 30 who received the YFV17D yellow fever vaccine. The V call is TRBV7-2, the J call TRBJ2-4; no definite D call. The CDR3 reads CASSSSDRPKNIQYF. CDR3 bases: TGTGCCAGCAGCTCCTCTGATCGGCCCAAAAACATTCAGTACTTC.